This T cell receptor beta chain was identified in a study of T cells in Graves' hyperthyroidism and ophthalmopathy. Amplification targeted TCR beta CDR3 regions from RNA transcripts. When the TCR CDR3 underwent first-round RT-PCR, the HTBI primer set was used. TCRdb reprocessed the multiplex PCR reads with MiXCR, giving one entry per CDR3 protein. Among about 520,000 distinct CDR3 sequences listed, roughly 24% were seen once. The CDR3 has 13 amino acids. Germline V gene sequence: CDR1 MNHNS, CDR2 SASEGT. The ends lost 6 bases at V and 2 bases at J; junction bases unmatched: 4. The study excluded patients with uncontrolled infection, other autoimmune disease, pregnancy or lactation. Diagnosing involved the use of clinical symptoms, serum thyroxine and TRAb, thyroid ultrasound and orbital computed tomography. Study-level points and caveats: In blood, most of the thyroid clonotypes expanded above 0.001 were also present.

This clonotype was seen repeatedly, ten times or more. Its antigen is as yet unknown. V gene TRBV6-1 combines with J gene TRBJ2-7; 7 bases line up with TRBD1. Sequenced input: blood. This clonotype was obtained from a woman under 40 with Graves' ophthalmopathy. The CDR3 is CASRTGRTYEQYF. As DNA, the CDR3 is TGTGCCAGCAGGACAGGGCGGACCTACGAGCAGTACTTC.